Below are 7 T cell receptor beta chains sequenced from a single sample in a study of control samples from healthy donors and cancer patients. Method: immunoSEQ multiplex PCR; TCRdb's copy keeps in-frame clones and lacks some. The sample records roughly 120,000 clones, about 83% being singletons. Material for sequencing was blood. These TCRs come from a man younger than 40 in good health.

This clone was seen a few times. This rearrangement joins TRBV7-9 to TRBJ2-1, with unresolved D. This CDR3 has 13 residues. CDR1 SEHNR and CDR2 FQNEAQ come from the germline V gene (reference sequence). The V end lost 2 bases, the J end lost 5 bases, and 7 bases lay between the germline ends. The CDR3 reads CASSLKGNNEQFF. CDR3 DNA sequence: TGTGCCAGCAGCTTAAAAGGGAACAATGAGCAGTTCTTC.

The chain carries TRBV6-5 and TRBJ1-5; TRBD1 agrees at 7 bases. The CDR3 loop spans 14 amino acids. Germline CDR1 and CDR2: MNHEY and SVGAGI. Unmatched junction bases numbered 6, after V lost 6 bases and J lost 4 bases. In DNA, the CDR3 is TGTGCCAGCAGCGACAGGGCCTTAAATCAGCCCCAGCATTTT. As protein: CASSDRALNQPQHF.

The table lists this clone with a count of one. The genes are TRBV19 and TRBJ2-3; TRBD2 agrees at 9 bases. With V trimmed by 2 bases and J by 4 bases, 7 bases remained unmatched. Germline CDR1 and CDR2: LNHDA and SQIVND (reference sequence). The CDR3 is 16 amino acids. CDR3 sequence: CASSIKAGGLADTQYF. DNA for the CDR3: TGTGCCAGTAGTATAAAGGCGGGGGGGCTGGCAGATACGCAGTATTTT.

V usage is TRBV4-1 and J usage is TRBJ1-2; D is unresolved. Germline V gene data show CDR1 as MGHRA and CDR2 as YSYEKL. V dropped 1 base and J dropped 0 bases, with 9 bases sitting between them. The CDR3 spans 15 residues. This CDR3 reads CASSQVETPNYGYTF. Written as DNA, the CDR3 is TGCGCCAGCAGCCAAGTGGAGACCCCTAACTATGGCTACACCTTC.

The J gene is TRBJ2-7, the V gene TRBV30, with TRBD1 matching 8 bases. The V gene end was trimmed by 4 bases and the J gene end by 7 bases; junction bases not matched to a gene: 12. Looked up from germline, CDR1 is GTSNPN and CDR2 is SVGIG (reference sequence). The CDR3 sequence is 14 residues long. CDR3 loop: CAWTNAGGSGEQYF. CDR3 DNA sequence: TGTGCCTGGACCAACGCAGGGGGCTCGGGAGAGCAGTACTTC.

The chain recombines TRBV3-1 (or the pseudogene TRBV3-2) with TRBJ1-4, with TRBD1 matching 12 bases. The CDR3 runs 16 residues. The junction had 9 bases not matched to a gene; V was cut back by 5 bases and J by 8 bases. Germline V CDR1 and CDR2: LGHDT, YNNKEL (reference sequence). The CDR3 spells CASSTPGQGALEKLFF. In DNA form, the CDR3 reads TGTGCCAGCAGCACCCCGGGACAGGGGGCTTTAGAAAAACTGTTTTTT.

A single count supports this clone. The chain recombines TRBV5-4 with TRBJ1-1, with D hard to call. The germline V gene has CDR1 SGHNT and CDR2 YYREEE (reference sequence). The CDR3 runs to 14 residues. Between the trimmed V and J ends, which lost 3 bases and 5 bases, there was a span of 14 bases. CDR3 in DNA: TGTGCCAGCAGCTCGGCCTATTCAGGTACTGAAGCTTTCTTT. Its protein product is CASSSAYSGTEAFF.